These T cell receptor beta chains were read from a single sample in a study of molecular identifiers for immune sequencing clone quantification. TCRdb called the PCR reads again in MiXCR, with one record for every CDR3 protein. The table has 45,000 to 55,000 distinct CDR3 sequences, about a third seen once; the top ten hold 3% to 4%. The sequenced sample consisted of naive CD8+ T cells from blood, with Jurkat cell RNA spiked in. Receptors originate from a human donor in good health. Some libraries in this study had Jurkat cell RNA spiked in. The CDR3 runs from the conserved cysteine through the conserved F or W. D genes are given only for firm matches. Clone sizes are given selectively: once, few, many, or a class where the clone is expanded.

-	TRBJ2-2	-	TRBV7-9	13	TGTGCCAGCAGCGACCGCTTCACCGGGGAGCTGTTTTTT	CASSDRFTGELFF
-	TRBJ2-5	-	TRBV20-1	15	TGCAGTGCTAGACGGCCAATAACCCTACAAGAGACCCAGTACTTC	CSARRPITLQETQYF
few	TRBJ2-3	-	TRBV20-1	16	TGCAGTGCTAATCCTTGGGGACAGCGGGGGACAGATACGCAGTATTTT	CSANPWGQRGTDTQYF
many	TRBJ1-1	-	TRBV6-2/TRBV6-3	15	TGTGCCAGCAGTTGGGGACGGACGTTAAACACTGAAGCTTTCTTT	CASSWGRTLNTEAFF
-	TRBJ2-1	-	TRBV4-3	17	TGCGCCAGCAGCCAAGATCCCCTAACAGGCTCCTACAATGAGCAGTTCTTC	CASSQDPLTGSYNEQFF
few	TRBJ2-3	-	TRBV6-2/TRBV6-3	16	TGTGCCAGCAGTTATGGGAGGGACATCTTCACAGATACGCAGTATTTT	CASSYGRDIFTDTQYF
medium-sized	TRBJ2-5	TRBD1	TRBV7-8	15	TGTGCCAGCAGCTTACCGACAGGGGAGACGGAGACCCAGTACTTC	CASSLPTGETETQYF
few	TRBJ2-7	-	TRBV13	14	TGTGCCAGCAGCTTAGCAGGGCCGGCGACCGAGCAGTACTTC	CASSLAGPATEQYF
few	TRBJ2-7	TRBD1	TRBV5-4	15	TGTGCCAGCGCGGACCTTGGACAGGGGGCCTACGAGCAGTACTTC	CASADLGQGAYEQYF
many	TRBJ2-5	TRBD2	TRBV6-5	13	TGTGCCAGCACTAAGGGAGGGATTGAGACCCAGTACTTC	CASTKGGIETQYF
many	TRBJ2-2	TRBD2	TRBV5-6	18	TGTGCCAGCAGCTTCCAGCGGGAGGGCCCCGGGTACCCCGGGGAGCTGTTTTTT	CASSFQREGPGYPGELFF
-	TRBJ2-3	-	TRBV9	15	TGTGCCAGCAGCGTTTACGGGAGACTTACAGATATGCAGTATTTT	CASSVYGRLTDMQYF
many	TRBJ1-1	-	TRBV9	12	TGTGCCAGCAGCGTAGGTGGCACTGAAGCTTTCTTT	CASSVGGTEAFF
-	TRBJ2-5	TRBD2	TRBV14	15	TGTGCCAGCAGCAGACTTACTAGCGCCGATGAGACCCAGTACTTC	CASSRLTSADETQYF
-	TRBJ2-1	-	TRBV28	18	TGTGCCAGCAGTTCGACCCTCAGGGCGCCCCCCTCCTACAATGAGCAGTTCTTC	CASSSTLRAPPSYNEQFF
many	TRBJ2-7	-	TRBV5-1	13	TGCGCCAGCAGCCCACCTGGCAGCTACGAGCAGTACTTC	CASSPPGSYEQYF
few	TRBJ1-1	-	TRBV21-1	18	TGTGCCAGCATCGACACTTCCGGGACAGGGGCCTATGTTTTTGAAGCTTTCTTT	CASIDTSGTGAYVFEAFF
-	TRBJ1-1	TRBD1	TRBV7-9	13	TGTGCCATACAGACAGGGGACTACCCTGAAGCTTTCTTT	CAIQTGDYPEAFF
few	TRBJ2-7	-	TRBV27	13	TGTGCCAGTGGCTACCCGTTGAACTACGAGCAGTACTTC	CASGYPLNYEQYF
-	TRBJ2-1	-	TRBV20-1	16	TGCAGTGCTAGTTGGCCCGGCCCCACATCGGACAATGAGCAGTTCTTC	CSASWPGPTSDNEQFF
few	TRBJ1-2	-	TRBV7-9	16	TGTGCCAGCAGCTCTTCTCTCGTGGGATTCACCTATGGCTACACCTTC	CASSSSLVGFTYGYTF
many	TRBJ2-5	-	TRBV5-1	12	TGCGCCAGCAGAGACAGCCAAGAGACCCAGTACTTC	CASRDSQETQYF
few	TRBJ2-3	-	TRBV7-6	15	TGTGCCAGCAGCTTAGTTGGCGGGAAGACAGATACGCAGTATTTT	CASSLVGGKTDTQYF
many	TRBJ2-7	-	TRBV28	16	TGTGCCAGCAGTTTGCCCAACCCCGGGACTGACTACGAGCAGTACTTC	CASSLPNPGTDYEQYF
-	TRBJ1-1	-	TRBV9	8	TGTGCCAGCACTGAAGCTATCTTT	CASTEAIF
few	TRBJ2-1	-	TRBV13	14	TGTGCCAGCAGCGCCACCCTAGGAGGCTATGAGCAGTTCTTC	CASSATLGGYEQFF
few	TRBJ2-7	-	TRBV6-2/TRBV6-3	13	TGTGCCAGCAGTTACCTCCAGCCCTACGAGCAGTACTTC	CASSYLQPYEQYF
-	TRBJ2-3	-	TRBV28	14	TGTGCCAGCAGTTACGGCAGACGCACAGATACGCAGTATTTT	CASSYGRRTDTQYF
few	TRBJ2-2	-	TRBV5-6	16	TGTGCCAGCAGCTTGGCTCGCCAGGCGAACACCGGGGAGCTGTTTTTT	CASSLARQANTGELFF
once	TRBJ2-2	-	TRBV4-1	16	TGCGCCAGCAGCCAAGAGTGGCGGGAAGAGGCCGGAGAGCTGATTTTT	CASSQEWREEAGELIF